The 4 T cell receptor beta chains below all came from one sample that was sequenced in a study of shared clonotypes between healthy human individuals. Measured with immunoSEQ multiplex PCR; TCRdb has only the in-frame clones, and not every one. The table has approximately 2.5 million clones, 80% to 95% seen once; the top ten hold about 0.34%. The sample consisted of naive CD4+ T cells from PBMCs. The subset is: CD45RA+ positively selected. All receptors derive from a man aged 18 to 29 in good health. Some clones in this sample may be carry-over from other donors' samples.

This clone has just a few counts. The chain links TRBV7-9 to TRBJ1-1; no clear D gene. CDR3 size: 15 residues. The V end was cut by 5 bases, the J end by 2 bases, with 15 bases between. The germline CDR1 and CDR2 sequences are SEHNR and FQNEAQ (reference sequence). CDR3 nucleotide sequence: TGTGCCAGCAGCCCATACCAGGTCCCCAACACTGAAGCTTTCTTT. It is translated as CASSPYQVPNTEAFF. Based on the CDR3 plus reference TRBV7-9 and TRBJ1-1, the full variable domain is DTGVSQNPRHKITKRGQNVTFRCDPISEHNRLYWYRQTLGQGPEFLTYFQNEAQLEKSRLLSDRFSAERPKGSFSTLEIQRTEQGDSAMYLCASSPYQVPNTEAFFGQGTRLTVV.

V and J are TRBV4-1 and TRBJ2-5; 11 bases agree with TRBD2. The trim removed 3 bases at V and 0 bases at J, leaving 6 bases unmatched. Germline assignment: CDR1 MGHRA and CDR2 YSYEKL. The CDR3 covers 17 residues. CDR3 bases: TGCGCCAGCAGCCAGGGGACTAGCGGCTGGTACCAAGAGACCCAGTACTTC. Translating gives CASSQGTSGWYQETQYF.

The CDR3 spells CASSPGQAYYEQYF. As DNA, the CDR3 is TGTGCCTCAAGTCCGGGACAGGCCTACTACGAGCAGTACTTC. The J gene is TRBJ2-7, the V gene TRBV30, with TRBD1 identical over 8 bases. The CDR3 has 14 amino acids. CDR1 is GTSNPN, CDR2 SVGIG, per germline (reference sequence). The J segment lost 3 bases and the V segment lost 7 bases, leaving 11 bases of the junction unmatched. The full variable domain, rest sourced from reference TRBV30 and TRBJ2-7, is SQTIHQWPATLVQPVGSPLSLECTVEGTSNPNLYWYRQAAGRGLQLLFYSVGIGQISSEVPQNLSASRPQDRQFILSSKKLLLSDSGFYLCASSPGQAYYEQYFGPGTRLTVT.

The J gene is TRBJ2-2, the V gene TRBV5-4; D perhaps matches TRBD2 (5 bases). The V gene's germline CDR1 is SGHNT and CDR2 YYREEE (reference sequence). Deletions cut 6 bases from V and 6 bases from J, with 18 bases between. The CDR3 runs 15 residues. The CDR3 is CASTDGITDAGELFF. CDR3 coding DNA: TGTGCCAGCACTGACGGGATAACAGACGCCGGGGAGCTGTTTTTT.